Each of the 32 T cell receptor beta chains below was sequenced from the same sample in a study of T cell responses to AZD1222 COVID-19 vaccine. Assay: immunoSEQ multiplex PCR; the TCRdb copy retains only in-frame clones and omits some. Of over 85,000 clones in the sample, about 89% are singletons; the top ten hold 6.5% to 8%. Sequenced material: peripheral blood, taken on day 0 of AZD1222 vaccination. The receptors were gathered from an adult in good health.

CDR3 DNA sequence: TGTGCCAGCCATGACACAAACAACTATGGCTACACCTTC. It is translated as CASHDTNNYGYTF. The chain recombines TRBV28 with TRBJ1-2; D unclear. Per the germline V gene, CDR1 is MDHEN and CDR2 is SYDVKM. V shed 8 bases and J shed 2 bases, with 12 bases lying between them. The CDR3 runs 13 residues.

V usage is TRBV7-7 and J usage is TRBJ2-1; TRBD2 agrees at 10 bases. CDR3 length: 16 residues. The germline gives CDR1 SSHAT, CDR2 FNYEAQ (reference sequence). The junction had 5 bases not matched to a gene; V was cut back by 1 base and J by 5 bases. DNA for the CDR3: TGTGCCAGCAGCTTAGAAGCGGGGGGGCCGAACAATGAGCAGTTCTTC. It codes for CASSLEAGGPNNEQFF. The full variable domain, rest sourced from reference TRBV7-7 and TRBJ2-1, is GAGVSQSPRYKVTKRGQDVTLRCDPISSHATLYWYQQALGQGPEFLTYFNYEAQPDKSGLPSDRFSAERPEGSISTLTIQRTEQRDSAMYRCASSLEAGGPNNEQFFGPGTRLTVL.

The chain carries TRBV28 and TRBJ1-3, with D perhaps matching TRBD1 (6 bases). Germline assignment: CDR1 MDHEN and CDR2 SYDVKM. The V end was cut by 1 base, the J end by 4 bases, with 14 bases between. CDR3 size: 16 residues. This CDR3 reads CASSLYGGASGNTIYF. CDR3 DNA sequence: TGTGCCAGCAGTTTATACGGGGGCGCGTCAGGAAACACCATATATTTT.

The chain joins TRBV6-1 to TRBJ1-6; 7 positions match TRBD1. Germline V gives CDR1 MNHNS, CDR2 SASEGT. V lost 5 bases, J lost 10 bases, and 8 bases stayed unmatched. This CDR3 has 14 residues. CDR3: CASSSGQVQSPLHF. In nucleotides, the CDR3 is TGTGCCAGCAGTTCCGGACAGGTCCAATCACCCCTCCACTTT.

This chain connects TRBV6-5 to TRBJ2-7; D possibly corresponds to TRBD1 (6 bases). V was clipped by 6 bases and J by 1 base, with 16 bases between them. The germline gives CDR1 MNHEY, CDR2 SVGAGI. The CDR3 covers 15 residues. In DNA, the CDR3 is TGTGCCAGCAGACAGGGTGCCCAGAGGTCCTACGAGCAGTACTTC. It is translated as CASRQGAQRSYEQYF.

The chain has TRBV9 and TRBJ1-4, with D hard to call. Germline CDR1 is SGDLS and CDR2 is YYNGEE. Trimming left V 4 bases short and J 8 bases short, with 12 bases between. CDR3 length equals 13 residues. The CDR3 sequence: CASSPPSGEKLFF. DNA of the CDR3: TGTGCCAGCAGCCCCCCGTCGGGCGAAAAACTGTTTTTT.

The rearrangement joins TRBV30 to TRBJ2-1; possible D gene TRBD2, 5 bases. Trimming left V 0 bases short and J 6 bases short, with 24 bases between. The CDR3 length is 18 residues. CDR1 GTSNPN and CDR2 SVGIG come from the germline V gene (reference sequence). The CDR3 is CAWSVFRGRVSRINEQFF. CDR3 bases: TGTGCCTGGAGTGTATTCCGGGGTAGAGTCTCCAGAATCAATGAGCAGTTCTTC.

The chain has TRBV28 and TRBJ1-2; D is possibly TRBD1 (6 bases). CDR1 and CDR2 from the germline V gene are MDHEN and SYDVKM. Trimming shortened V by 6 bases and J by 4 bases, and 15 bases separated the two germline ends. There are 14 residues in the CDR3. CDR3 sequence reads: CASSRGQTSYGYTF. CDR3 DNA: TGTGCCAGCAGCCGTGGACAGACCAGCTATGGCTACACCTTC.

The chain is built from TRBV10-2 and TRBJ2-3, with D possibly TRBD2 on 5 matching bases. Germline CDR1 reads WSHSY; CDR2 reads SAAADI. CDR3 size: 13 residues. The V end was cut by 8 bases, the J end by 2 bases, with 11 bases between. The chain's CDR3 is CASDGGDTDTQYF. CDR3 coding DNA: TGCGCCAGCGACGGAGGTGACACAGATACGCAGTATTTT.

The chain joins TRBV19 to TRBJ2-1, with D tentatively TRBD1 (6 bases). CDR1 is LNHDA, CDR2 SQIVND, per germline (reference sequence). V was cut by 7 bases and J by 9 bases, with 16 bases left in between. The CDR3 sequence is 13 residues long. The CDR3 region has the DNA TGTGCCAGTATGGGACAAGGGCAGGGTGAGCAGTTCTTC. It translates to CASMGQGQGEQFF.

This clone was seen once. The rearrangement links TRBV6-5 to TRBJ2-7, with 9 nucleotides matching TRBD2. After removal of 6 bases from V and 2 bases from J, the junction contained 5 bases not matched to a gene. Germline CDR1 MNHEY, CDR2 SVGAGI. The CDR3 loop spans 14 amino acids. For the CDR3, the DNA is TGTGCCAGCAGGAAGGGCGGGGGGGCCTACGAGCAGTACTTC. Translation: CASRKGGGAYEQYF.

The genes are TRBV6-5 and TRBJ2-7; D perhaps matches TRBD1 (6 bases). The V gene's germline CDR1 is MNHEY and CDR2 SVGAGI. V was cut by 2 bases and J by 6 bases, with 14 bases left in between. This CDR3 comprises 14 residues. The CDR3 DNA reads TGTGCCAGCAGTTACGGAACAGGGTCGGGCGAGCAGTACTTC. Translation: CASSYGTGSGEQYF.

V gene TRBV18 combines with J gene TRBJ2-7, with TRBD1 matching over 7 bases. Germline V gene lookup returns CDR1 KGHSH and CDR2 LQKENI. J lost 7 bases, V lost 3 bases, and 9 bases had no gene match. There are 14 residues in the CDR3. CDR3 nucleotide sequence: TGTGCCAGCTCACCCAAGACAGGGTCGGGGGAGCAGTACTTC. This codes for CASSPKTGSGEQYF.

This rearrangement joins TRBV6-5 to TRBJ1-1; D is uncertain. CDR3 length equals 12 residues. Germline V gene sequence: CDR1 MNHEY, CDR2 SVGAGI. Between the trimmed V and J ends, which lost 5 bases and 6 bases, there was a span of 10 bases. The DNA for the CDR3 is TGTGCCAGCAGTCTGCCCGCAGCTGAAGCTTTCTTT. Translation: CASSLPAAEAFF.

The chain recombines TRBV5-3 with TRBJ1-3, with D perhaps matching TRBD1 (5 bases). TRBV5-3 has ORF status, its function being uncertain. V lost 0 bases and J lost 3, with 13 bases in between. The CDR3 has 16 amino acids. The CDR3 DNA sequence: TGTGCCAGAAGCTTGGGGCCTCAGGGTAATGGAAACACCATATATTTT. It is translated as CARSLGPQGNGNTIYF.

The chain combines TRBV6-1 with TRBJ2-6, with 7 bases matching TRBD1. V lost 4 bases to trimming and J lost 7 bases; unmatched junction nucleotides: 16. The CDR3 length is 18 residues. Germline assignment: CDR1 MNHNS and CDR2 SASEGT. The CDR3 DNA sequence: TGTGCCAGCAGTGGCGGACAGGCCTCTTCTCTGGGAGCCAACGTCCTGACTTTC. This encodes CASSGGQASSLGANVLTF.

V gene TRBV7-9 combines with J gene TRBJ1-4; D is perhaps TRBD1 (6 bases). Deletions cut 0 bases from V and 11 bases from J, with 13 bases between. The germline gives CDR1 SEHNR, CDR2 FQNEAQ (reference sequence). CDR3 size: 14 residues. The CDR3 loop is CASSLADSRGKLFF. The CDR3 DNA reads TGTGCCAGCAGCTTAGCGGACAGCCGTGGGAAACTGTTTTTT.

This chain links TRBV5-6 with TRBJ2-5; TRBD1 matches 9 bases. There are 16 residues in the CDR3. Per the germline V gene, CDR1 is SGHDT and CDR2 is YYEEEE. J lost 4 bases, V lost 4 bases, and 11 bases had no gene match. DNA for the CDR3: TGTGCCAGCAGCGCCCGGGACAGGGATGGTGGAGAGACCCAGTACTTC. Translated, it gives CASSARDRDGGETQYF. The variable domain in full, with the rest retrieved from reference TRBV5-6 and TRBJ2-5, is DAGVTQSPTHLIKTRGQQVTLRCSPKSGHDTVSWYQQALGQGPQFIFQYYEEEERQRGNFPDRFSGHQFPNYSSELNVNALLLGDSALYLCASSARDRDGGETQYFGPGTRLLVL.

The chain couples TRBV5-4 to TRBJ1-4; no definite D call. Germline assignment: CDR1 SGHNT and CDR2 YYREEE (reference sequence). The CDR3 covers 14 residues. V was cut by 0 bases and J by 1 base, with 4 bases left in between. The CDR3, as DNA: TGTGCCAGCAGCTTGGGGGGAACTAATGAAAAACTGTTTTTT. It specifies CASSLGGTNEKLFF.

The J gene is TRBJ2-3, the V gene TRBV4-3, with D maybe TRBD2 (7 bases). CDR1 and CDR2 from the germline V gene are LGHNA and YSLEER. V lost 6 bases, J lost 0 bases, and 10 bases lay in between. The CDR3 covers 14 residues. The CDR3 coding sequence is TGCGCCAGCAGTTCGGGGGGCAGCACAGATACGCAGTATTTT. Encoded protein: CASSSGGSTDTQYF.

The chain recombines TRBV7-3 with TRBJ2-3; 11 bases map to TRBD1. The trim removed 1 base at V and 7 bases at J, leaving 7 bases unmatched. Germline-derived CDR1 and CDR2 are SGHTA and FQGTGA. The CDR3 totals 16 residues. CDR3 protein: CASSLSPGDRGNTQYF. CDR3 nucleotide sequence: TGTGCCAGCAGCTTAAGCCCCGGGGACAGGGGGAATACGCAGTATTTT.

The gene calls are TRBV12-3 or TRBV12-4 and TRBJ2-3; D remains ambiguous. Trimming cost V 3 bases and J 6 bases, with 7 bases left between them. The CDR3 covers 12 residues. This CDR3 is CASSFGGDTQYF. The CDR3 nucleotides are TGTGCCAGCAGTTTCGGCGGCGATACGCAGTATTTT.

This chain connects TRBV7-8 to TRBJ1-4, with TRBD1 matching over 10 bases. The CDR3 has 15 residues. The V gene's germline CDR1 is SGHVS and CDR2 FQNEAQ. V shed 5 bases and J 8 bases; nucleotides not matched to a gene: 8. The chain's CDR3 is CASSHRTGGGEKLFF. The CDR3 nucleotides are TGTGCCAGCAGCCACCGGACAGGGGGTGGGGAAAAACTGTTTTTT.

The chain carries TRBV6-4 and TRBJ2-3, with D maybe TRBD2 (7 bases). Germline V gives CDR1 MRHNA, CDR2 SNTAGT. Trimming removed 0 bases from V and 2 bases from J, with 9 bases in between. This CDR3 is built from 15 residues. The CDR3 region has the DNA TGTGCCAGCAGTGACTCGGCGGGGGCCACAGATACGCAGTATTTT. As protein: CASSDSAGATDTQYF.

The rearrangement joins TRBV18 to TRBJ1-3; D is undetermined. From germline, CDR1 is KGHSH and CDR2 LQKENI. The V and J ends lost 0 bases and 4 bases respectively, with 10 bases between them. This CDR3 has 15 residues. The CDR3 loop is CASSPPTPGGNTIYF. The CDR3 DNA sequence: TGTGCCAGCTCACCACCGACTCCTGGGGGAAACACCATATATTTT.

The chain recombines TRBV7-2 with TRBJ2-5; 10 bases match TRBD2. Germline loops: CDR1 SGHTA, CDR2 FQGNSA. This CDR3 comprises 15 residues. The trim removed 3 bases at V and 5 bases at J, leaving 6 bases unmatched. The CDR3 nucleotides read TGTGCCAGCAGCTTGCTAGCGGGGGTGCCGGAGACCCAGTACTTC. Protein sequence: CASSLLAGVPETQYF.

V usage is TRBV19 and J usage is TRBJ1-2; the D is unclear. There are 15 residues in the CDR3. The V gene lost 2 bases and the J gene lost 7 bases, with 17 bases spanning the gap. CDR1 and CDR2 from the germline V gene are LNHDA and SQIVND (reference sequence). In nucleotides, the CDR3 is TGTGCCAGTAGTATAATGGGCCAACCGTCAACTGGCTACACCTTC. Protein: CASSIMGQPSTGYTF.

This clone occurred a few times. The chain has TRBV6-2 or TRBV6-3 and TRBJ2-2; TRBD1 aligns across 7 bases. The CDR3 spans 15 residues. Germline CDR1 reads MNHEY; CDR2 reads SVGEGT. Germline trimming cut 5 bases from V and 6 bases from J; bases unmatched to any gene: 9. The CDR3 spells CASSRSGTASGELFF. The CDR3 region has the DNA TGTGCCAGCAGTAGATCAGGGACAGCATCCGGGGAGCTGTTTTTT.

The gene calls are TRBV7-2 and TRBJ1-3; tentatively, D is TRBD1 (5 bases). The CDR3 has 15 amino acids. Germline CDR1 is SGHTA and CDR2 is FQGNSA. V dropped 5 bases and J dropped 4 bases, with 15 bases sitting between them. CDR3 region: CASSPGGAFGNTIYF. The CDR3 region has the DNA TGTGCCAGCAGCCCAGGTGGGGCGTTCGGAAACACCATATATTTT.

The CDR3 nucleotides read TGTGCCAGCAGCAGCGGGGCTGGCGGCAATCAGCCCCAGCATTTT. Translated, it gives CASSSGAGGNQPQHF. The chain links TRBV7-9 to TRBJ1-5; a possible D gene is TRBD1 (5 bases). V lost 5 bases to trimming and J lost 2 bases, with 13 bases between them. The CDR3 has 15 residues. Looked up from germline, CDR1 is SEHNR and CDR2 is FQNEAQ (reference sequence).

V gene TRBV6-2 or TRBV6-3 combines with J gene TRBJ1-5, with 10 bases lining up with TRBD1. J gave up 3 bases and V 5 bases, and 7 bases lay outside the gene matches. The CDR3 sequence is 16 residues long. In germline, CDR1 is MNHEY, CDR2 SVGEGT. CDR3 bases: TGTGCCAGCAGTACTGACAGGGGGCATGACAATCAGCCCCAGCATTTT. Translation: CASSTDRGHDNQPQHF.

The chain links TRBV7-9 to TRBJ2-2; D might be TRBD1 (5 bases). The CDR3 sequence is 15 residues long. Germline CDR1 and CDR2: SEHNR and FQNEAQ (reference sequence). V lost 3 bases and J 1 base, leaving 9 bases between the germline ends. DNA of the CDR3: TGTGCCAGCAGCTTCCGCAGGGAGAACACCGGGGAGCTGTTTTTT. Its translation is CASSFRRENTGELFF.